This entry lists 30 T cell receptor beta chains sequenced from one sample in a study of response to subunit inactivated influenza vaccine (dated by TCRdb to the late 2010s). The method was RT-PCR. The data were produced on an Illumina HiSeq 2500. Through fastp at Q25 and MiXCR, TCRdb rebuilt clones from the public reads, retaining in-frame beta chains. When rows share a CDR3 protein, they turn into one entry using the most common DNA and genes. The sample table contains roughly 570,000 distinct CDR3 sequences; only one count was recorded for about 14% of them. Of the sample, around 10% is held by the ten largest clones. Here the sequenced sample was PBMCs from blood, taken roughly 12 days after vaccination. The receptors were sampled from a man in his forties or fifties who received an inactivated influenza vaccine. Donor details come from another sample of the same person, matched by shared clones.

The CDR3 coding sequence is TGTGCCAGTAGTGACCCCGACCAGCCCCAGCATTTT. Residues: CASSDPDQPQHF. This chain uses TRBV19 with TRBJ1-5, with no clear D. The CDR3 runs to 12 residues. With 5 bases removed from V and 7 bases from J, the gap between germline ends came to 9 bases. Germline V gene data show CDR1 as LNHDA and CDR2 as SQIVND (reference sequence).

The sample holds a few counts of this clonotype. The CDR3 region has the DNA TGTGCCAGCAGCCGCCGAGCGGGAGGGCCGACAGATACGCAGTATTTT. Translation: CASSRRAGGPTDTQYF. The rearrangement uses TRBV2 and TRBJ2-3; 10 nucleotides match TRBD2. This CDR3 region has 16 residues. Germline assignment: CDR1 SNHLY and CDR2 FYNNEI. V was pared by 6 bases and J by 3 bases, with 9 bases of the junction left unmatched.

The V and J genes are TRBV4-1 and TRBJ2-7; weak D call: TRBD1 (6 bases). The CDR3 runs 14 residues. Deletions cut 0 bases from V and 6 bases from J, with 12 bases between. CDR1 is MGHRA and CDR2 is YSYEKL in the germline V gene. CDR3 DNA: TGCGCCAGCAGCCAAGACCTCGACAGGAGCGAGCAGTACTTC. It translates to CASSQDLDRSEQYF.

This clonotype was observed a few times. The chain couples TRBV5-1 to TRBJ1-6; D gene ambiguous. V was trimmed by 0 bases and J by 7 bases, leaving 5 bases between them. Germline assignment: CDR1 SGHRS and CDR2 YFSETQ. CDR3 length: 13 amino acids. This chain's CDR3 is CASSLAGNSPLHF. The DNA of the CDR3 is TGCGCCAGCAGCTTGGCCGGGAATTCACCCCTCCACTTT.

V and J are TRBV20-1 and TRBJ2-5; TRBD2 agrees at 10 bases. This CDR3 has 12 amino acids. J gave up 14 bases and V 4 bases, and 10 bases lay outside the gene matches. The V gene's germline CDR1 is DFQATT and CDR2 SNEGSKA (reference sequence). CDR3 amino acids: CSANRPGLAHYF. The CDR3 coding sequence is TGCAGTGCTAATCGACCGGGACTAGCGCATTACTTC.

V gene TRBV9 combines with J gene TRBJ2-1, with a possible D match to TRBD1 (6 bases). The germline V and J ends were trimmed by 6 bases and 1 base, with 17 bases remaining between them. Germline lookup yields CDR1 SGDLS and CDR2 YYNGEE. This CDR3 comprises 16 residues. CDR3 coding DNA: TGTGCCAGCACCCCGAGTCCAGGGGCGTCCTACAATGAGCAGTTCTTC. Translated, it gives CASTPSPGASYNEQFF.

V usage is TRBV29-1 and J usage is TRBJ2-3; D perhaps matches TRBD1 (6 bases). V was cut by 7 bases and J by 9 bases, with 14 bases left in between. CDR3 length: 11 residues. Germline V gene sequence: CDR1 SQVTM, CDR2 ANQGSEA. For the CDR3, the DNA is TGCAGCGACAGGGTTTTAGGGACGCAGTATTTT. Amino acids: CSDRVLGTQYF.

This rearrangement joins TRBV28 to TRBJ2-7; TRBD1 matches 7 bases. Per the germline V gene, CDR1 is MDHEN and CDR2 is SYDVKM. This CDR3 comprises 14 residues. V was clipped by 7 bases and J by 4 bases; unmatched bases: 10. The CDR3 nucleotides are TGTGCCAGCACCCGGGGTGGACAGGCTTACGAGCAGTACTTC. Its translation is CASTRGGQAYEQYF.

This clonotype was picked up a small number of times. The chain joins TRBV6-5 to TRBJ2-1; a weak D match, TRBD2 (6 bases). This CDR3 has 15 residues. Trimming shortened V by 0 bases and J by 4 bases, and 10 bases separated the two germline ends. Germline V gene data show CDR1 as MNHEY and CDR2 as SVGAGI. The CDR3 reads CASSYSAGRYNEQFF. The CDR3 DNA reads TGTGCCAGCAGTTACTCTGCGGGAAGATACAATGAGCAGTTCTTC.

The chain uses TRBV12-3 or TRBV12-4 and TRBJ2-5; 8 positions agree with TRBD2. The CDR3 spans 16 residues. After removal of 10 bases from V and 2 bases from J, the junction contained 15 bases not matched to a gene. In DNA, the CDR3 is TGTGCCACCAAGCCCGGCGGTAGCGGGGTTCAAGAGACCCAGTACTTC. This codes for CATKPGGSGVQETQYF.

This sequence joins TRBV9 and TRBJ2-1; 8 bases align to TRBD1. This CDR3 is built from 17 residues. Germline V gives CDR1 SGDLS, CDR2 YYNGEE. Germline trimming cut 3 bases from V and 5 bases from J; bases unmatched to any gene: 13. The DNA for the CDR3 is TGTGCCAGCAGCGCAGACCCTACAGGGGGACGCAACAATGAGCAGTTCTTC. Translation: CASSADPTGGRNNEQFF. Together with reference TRBV9 and TRBJ2-1, the CDR3 gives the full variable domain: DSGVTQTPKHLITATGQRVTLRCSPRSGDLSVYWYQQSLDQGLQFLIQYYNGEERAKGNILERFSAQQFPDLHSELNLSSLELGDSALYFCASSADPTGGRNNEQFFGPGTRLTVL.

This clonotype was seen only a few times. The V and J genes are TRBV7-3 and TRBJ2-2, with D possibly matching TRBD2 (6 bases). Per the germline V gene, CDR1 is SGHTA and CDR2 is FQGTGA. The V end lost 5 bases, the J end lost 6 bases, and 13 bases lay between the germline ends. CDR3 length: 14 residues. CDR3 DNA: TGTGCCAGCAGCAGGGACTCAATGGCCGGGGAGCTGTTTTTT. Translating gives CASSRDSMAGELFF.

This clonotype was detected only a few times. The V call is TRBV5-1, the J call TRBJ2-3; 9 bases match TRBD2. Germline CDR1 reads SGHRS; CDR2 reads YFSETQ. CDR3 length: 16 amino acids. The V segment lost 3 bases and the J segment 1 base; nucleotides outside the gene matches: 6. The CDR3 loop reads CASSSSRLAGTDTQYF. The CDR3 DNA reads TGCGCCAGCAGCTCTTCTAGACTAGCGGGCACAGATACGCAGTATTTT.

This clonotype turned up a few times. The chain is built from TRBV4-2 and TRBJ2-5, with D possibly matching TRBD2 (5 bases). This CDR3 is 16 amino acids long. CDR1 is LGHNA, CDR2 YNFKEQ, per germline. The V and J ends lost 0 bases and 1 base respectively, with 12 bases between them. As DNA, the CDR3 is TGTGCCAGCAGCCAAGAGGCCGGGGAGTTCCAAGAGACCCAGTACTTC. As protein: CASSQEAGEFQETQYF.

This clonotype was detected a few times. The rearrangement uses TRBV6-1 and TRBJ1-5; weak D call: TRBD1 (5 bases). Per germline, CDR1 MNHNS and CDR2 SASEGT. Trimming took 8 bases from V and 7 from J, leaving 15 bases between them. The CDR3 length is 13 residues. CDR3 coding DNA: TGTGCCAGCGTGGTCAGGGCAGGCCAGCCCCAGCATTTT. It is translated as CASVVRAGQPQHF.

Only a few counts were recorded for this clonotype. This chain links TRBV20-1 with TRBJ1-1, with no clear D. The V end was cut by 0 bases, the J end by 2 bases, with 10 bases between. Germline-derived CDR1 and CDR2 are DFQATT and SNEGSKA (reference sequence). This CDR3 has 14 amino acids. The CDR3 loop is CSARDMSRNTEAFF. In DNA form, the CDR3 reads TGCAGTGCTAGAGACATGTCCCGTAACACTGAAGCTTTCTTT.

This clonotype showed up many times. Here the CDR3 reads CASSFSTGMNTEAFF. The CDR3 DNA is TGTGCCAGCAGTTTCTCGACAGGGATGAACACTGAAGCTTTCTTT. J is TRBJ1-1 and V is TRBV12-3 or TRBV12-4, with 7 positions matching TRBD1. The trim removed 3 bases at V and 0 bases at J, leaving 4 bases unmatched. The CDR3 is 15 residues long.

V gene TRBV30 combines with J gene TRBJ2-1; 9 positions match TRBD1. CDR3 length equals 12 residues. V lost 3 bases and J lost 13; bases outside the gene matches: 7. From germline, CDR1 is GTSNPN and CDR2 SVGIG (reference sequence). CDR3 protein: CAWSLPGQGQFF. The CDR3 DNA is TGTGCCTGGAGCTTACCGGGACAGGGACAGTTCTTC.

This rearrangement joins TRBV4-2 to TRBJ2-1; TRBD1 matches 9 bases. Per germline, CDR1 LGHNA and CDR2 YNFKEQ. Trimming at V came to 0 bases and at J to 7 bases, leaving 7 bases not matched to a gene. The CDR3 has 16 amino acids. The CDR3 reads CASSQDPQGAVNEQFF. CDR3 DNA: TGTGCCAGCAGCCAAGACCCACAGGGGGCGGTAAATGAGCAGTTCTTC.

The chain uses TRBV19 and TRBJ2-7; TRBD2 matches 8 bases. Germline lookup yields CDR1 LNHDA and CDR2 SQIVND (reference sequence). Germline trimming cut 5 bases from V and 9 bases from J; bases unmatched to any gene: 6. This CDR3 has 12 residues. CDR3 bases: TGTGCCAGTAGTCCCCTGGCGGGAGGGCAGTACTTC. It codes for CASSPLAGGQYF.

This chain links TRBV7-9 with TRBJ2-5; 8 bases agree with TRBD1. This CDR3 contains 14 residues. V lost 2 bases, J lost 5 bases, and 4 bases stayed unmatched. From germline, CDR1 is SEHNR and CDR2 FQNEAQ (reference sequence). The CDR3 reads CASSLSRDRETQYF. CDR3 sequence (DNA): TGTGCCAGCAGCTTATCCAGGGACAGGGAGACCCAGTACTTC.

This clonotype occurred a few times. The J gene is TRBJ1-6, the V gene TRBV5-1, with D perhaps TRBD1 (5 bases). This CDR3 has 16 amino acids. V gave up 0 bases and J gave up 9 bases, with 16 bases separating them. From germline, CDR1 is SGHRS and CDR2 YFSETQ. Here the CDR3 reads CASSLAGTNEISPLHF. The CDR3 bases are TGCGCCAGCAGCTTGGCCGGGACGAACGAAATTTCACCCCTCCACTTT.

Turning to this clonotype: Being one base from a much bigger clone, this may be a read error. V and J are TRBV5-6 and TRBJ2-3; 10 nucleotides align to TRBD2. From germline, CDR1 is SGHDT and CDR2 YYEEEE. The CDR3 loop spans 15 amino acids. The chain's CDR3 is CTSSGSGLAQDTQYF. CDR3 nucleotide sequence: TGTACCAGCAGCGGATCGGGACTAGCGCAAGATACGCAGTATTTT.

Ten or more counts support this clonotype. The V and J genes are TRBV12-3 or TRBV12-4 and TRBJ2-6, with D possibly matching TRBD1 (6 bases). This CDR3 is 15 amino acids long. The germline V and J ends were trimmed by 10 bases and 2 bases, with 15 bases remaining between them. In nucleotides, the CDR3 is TGTGCCATCCGAATTCCAGGGGCTGGGGCCAACGTCCTGACTTTC. Amino acid sequence: CAIRIPGAGANVLTF.

The DNA for the CDR3 is TGCGCCAGCAGCTTCGGCCAGACAGGGGGCTTGTCACCCCTCCACTTT. This translates into CASSFGQTGGLSPLHF. The rearrangement links TRBV5-1 to TRBJ1-6; TRBD1 aligns across 10 bases. The V segment lost 2 bases and the J segment 10 bases; nucleotides outside the gene matches: 9. This CDR3 has 16 residues. CDR1 and CDR2 from the germline V gene are SGHRS and YFSETQ. The full variable domain, with the rest looked up from reference TRBV5-1 and TRBJ1-6, is KAGVTQTPRYLIKTRGQQVTLSCSPISGHRSVSWYQQTPGQGLQFLFEYFSETQRNKGNFPGRFSGRQFSNSRSEMNVSTLELGDSALYLCASSFGQTGGLSPLHFGNGTRLTVT.

In this sample, this clonotype turned up a few times. The V call is TRBV7-8, the J call TRBJ2-5; TRBD2 aligns across 9 bases. J gave up 6 bases and V 2 bases, and 7 bases lay outside the gene matches. Germline CDR1 is SGHVS and CDR2 is FQNEAQ. This CDR3 spans 15 amino acids. The CDR3 bases are TGTGCCAGCAGCTTACGGCGGGAGGGCCGGAAGACCCAGTACTTC. It codes for CASSLRREGRKTQYF.

This clonotype was counted ten times or more. The gene calls are TRBV5-1 and TRBJ1-5; the D is unclear. Deletions cut 4 bases from V and 3 bases from J, with 14 bases between. The CDR3 runs to 15 residues. Germline V gene sequence: CDR1 SGHRS, CDR2 YFSETQ. For the CDR3, the DNA is TGCGCCAGCAGCCCCGTTGGAGGGTCCAATCAGCCCCAGCATTTT. Translating gives CASSPVGGSNQPQHF. Based on the CDR3 plus reference TRBV5-1 and TRBJ1-5, the full variable domain is KAGVTQTPRYLIKTRGQQVTLSCSPISGHRSVSWYQQTPGQGLQFLFEYFSETQRNKGNFPGRFSGRQFSNSRSEMNVSTLELGDSALYLCASSPVGGSNQPQHFGDGTRLSIL.

This clonotype was seen at least ten times. This chain joins TRBV29-1 and TRBJ2-7; tentative D call: TRBD1 (6 bases). The CDR3 consists of 15 residues. Looked up from germline, CDR1 is SQVTM and CDR2 is ANQGSEA. Between the trimmed V and J ends, which lost 0 bases and 2 bases, there was a span of 14 bases. The CDR3 DNA is TGCAGCGTTGAAGACAGGGGTTCTTTCCCCTACGAGCAGTACTTC. The encoded protein is CSVEDRGSFPYEQYF.

V gene TRBV7-2 combines with J gene TRBJ2-3; TRBD2 is a possible D gene (5 bases). CDR1 and CDR2 from the germline V gene are SGHTA and FQGNSA. Trimming took 7 bases from V and 0 from J, leaving 17 bases between them. The CDR3 contains 16 residues. The chain's CDR3 is CASIEGPYSSTDTQYF. The DNA of the CDR3 is TGTGCCAGCATCGAGGGTCCCTACTCTAGCACAGATACGCAGTATTTT.

V is TRBV3-1 and J is TRBJ2-1; D perhaps matches TRBD1 (5 bases). Germline V lookup: CDR1 LGHDT, CDR2 YNNKEL (reference sequence). Deletions cut 4 bases from V and 6 bases from J, with 13 bases between. CDR3 length: 14 amino acids. CDR3 DNA sequence: TGTGCCAGCAGCCTGCTGGACACCATCAATGAGCAGTTCTTC. This gives the protein CASSLLDTINEQFF.